The T cell receptor beta chain under discussion was sequenced for a study of T cells expressing NK-cell markers. Study details: One of eight sequenced donors was HCMV-seronegative; the other seven were seropositive.

TCRdb reprocessed the 5' RACE reads and stores each CDR3 protein as one record, lacking DNA. The table lists about 260,000 distinct CDR3 sequences. The CDR3 is 16 amino acids. The germline V gene has CDR1 SGHTS and CDR2 YDEGEE. Material for sequencing was blood T cells: a sorted CD56 or NKG2C T cell subset, CD4+ or CD8+ T cells, or bulk PBMC T cells (not recorded which). V is TRBV5-8 and J is TRBJ2-1; the TCRdb D gene call, TRBD2, has no DNA to confirm it. The clonotype originates from a man between 18 and 29 years old in good health. Here the CDR3 reads CASSVEGLANYNEQFF. The complete variable domain, with remaining parts taken from reference TRBV5-8 and TRBJ2-1, reads EAGVTQSPTHLIKTRGQQATLRCSPISGHTSVYWYQQALGLGLQFLLWYDEGEERNRGNFPPRFSGRQFPNYSSELNVNALELEDSALYLCASSVEGLANYNEQFFGPGTRLTVL.